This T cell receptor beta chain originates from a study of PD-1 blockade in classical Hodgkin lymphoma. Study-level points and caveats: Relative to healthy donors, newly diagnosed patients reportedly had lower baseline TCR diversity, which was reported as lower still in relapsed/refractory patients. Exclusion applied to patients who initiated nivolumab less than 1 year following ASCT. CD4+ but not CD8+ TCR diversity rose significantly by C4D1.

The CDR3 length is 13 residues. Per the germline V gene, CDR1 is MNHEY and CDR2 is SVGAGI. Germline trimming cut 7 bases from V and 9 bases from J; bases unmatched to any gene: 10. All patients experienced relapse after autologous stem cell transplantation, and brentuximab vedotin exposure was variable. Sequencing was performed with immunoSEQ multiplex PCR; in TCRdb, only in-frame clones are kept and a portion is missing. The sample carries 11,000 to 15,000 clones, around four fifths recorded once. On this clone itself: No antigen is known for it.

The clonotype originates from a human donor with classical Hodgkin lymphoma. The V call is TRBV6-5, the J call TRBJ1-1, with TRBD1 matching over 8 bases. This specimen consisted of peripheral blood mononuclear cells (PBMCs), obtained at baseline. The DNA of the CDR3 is TGTGCCAGCACACCCGGACAGGGAAGAAAAGCTTTCTTT. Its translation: CASTPGQGRKAFF.